A single sample is the source of the 9 T cell receptor beta chains below, sequenced in a study of cytomegalovirus exposure and HLA in healthy donors. The PCR contained 60 Vbeta and 13 Jbeta primers. Some clones are missing from TCRdb's copy, which holds only in-frame ones; the method was immunoSEQ multiplex PCR. The sample has fewer than 80,000 clones; 75% to 80% are singletons. Sequencing was carried out using PBMCs. The origin of the receptors is a man younger than 35 in good health and CMV-seronegative.

CDR3 sequence (DNA): TGCGCCAGCAGCTTGGAGGGACAGCAATCTGAAGCTTTCTTT. Protein: CASSLEGQQSEAFF. The V and J genes are TRBV5-1 and TRBJ1-1, with TRBD1 matching over 7 bases. The CDR3 has 14 residues. Germline trimming cut 0 bases from V and 6 bases from J; bases unmatched to any gene: 5. CDR1 and CDR2 (germline): SGHRS, YFSETQ.

The chain has TRBV19 and TRBJ2-7, with 9 bases aligning to TRBD1. This CDR3 has 19 amino acids. J lost 3 bases, V lost 1 base, and 16 bases had no gene match. The V gene's germline CDR1 is LNHDA and CDR2 SQIVND (reference sequence). Written as DNA, the CDR3 is TGTGCCAGTAGTATAGGCCTTTTTACTCCGGGACAGGGCCTCTACGAGCAGTACTTC. As protein: CASSIGLFTPGQGLYEQYF.

The rearrangement joins TRBV11-1 to TRBJ2-5; D perhaps matches TRBD1 (5 bases). V was shortened by 3 bases and J by 0 bases, with 8 bases between the two germline ends. Per the germline V gene, CDR1 is SGHAT and CDR2 is FQDESV (reference sequence). CDR3 length equals 14 residues. The CDR3: CASSFAGYQETQYF. Written as DNA, the CDR3 is TGTGCCAGCAGCTTTGCAGGGTACCAAGAGACCCAGTACTTC.

Only one count was recorded for this clone. The V gene is TRBV29-1, the J gene TRBJ2-3, with TRBD2 matching over 7 bases. The CDR3 is 12 amino acids. V lost 7 bases and J lost 6; bases outside the gene matches: 7. The V gene's germline CDR1 is SQVTM and CDR2 ANQGSEA. The CDR3 DNA follows: TGCAGCGCCCGGGACTACTCTGATACGCAGTATTTT. Protein sequence: CSARDYSDTQYF.

V and J are TRBV5-4 and TRBJ1-2; 8 nucleotides line up with TRBD1. V lost 6 bases and J lost 8; bases outside the gene matches: 15. This CDR3 is 15 amino acids long. In germline, CDR1 is SGHNT, CDR2 YYREEE (reference sequence). The chain's CDR3 is CASIPVGAGGKGYTF. DNA of the CDR3: TGTGCCAGCATCCCCGTAGGGGCAGGGGGCAAAGGCTACACCTTC.

The rearrangement uses TRBV7-2 and TRBJ2-3; 7 bases match TRBD2. With 5 bases clipped from V and 4 bases from J, the junction kept 12 bases outside the gene matches. This CDR3 has 16 residues. Germline CDR1 reads SGHTA; CDR2 reads FQGNSA. The DNA of the CDR3 is TGTGCCAGCAGCCACGGGGCGGGGGTGGGTTCAGATACGCAGTATTTT. It yields the protein CASSHGAGVGSDTQYF. Filled out from reference TRBV7-2 and TRBJ2-3, the complete variable domain reads GAGVSQSPSNKVTEKGKDVELRCDPISGHTALYWYRQSLGQGLEFLIYFQGNSAPDKSGLPSDRFSAERTGGSVSTLTIQRTQQEDSAVYLCASSHGAGVGSDTQYFGPGTRLTVL.

The rearrangement links TRBV21-1 to TRBJ1-2; TRBD1 reflects the table's D call only, with no check against the DNA. TRBV21-1 is listed as a pseudogene. The CDR3 totals 13 residues. The CDR3 sequence: CASSKSQGYGYTF. CDR3 DNA sequence: TGTGCCAGCAGCAAGAGCCAGGGCTATGGCTACACCTTC.

The CDR3 bases are TGTGCCAGCAGCCAGGTGACGGGAGAACCCTATGGCTACACCTTC. It yields the protein CASSQVTGEPYGYTF. V is TRBV4-2 and J is TRBJ1-2; D is unresolved. Looked up from germline, CDR1 is LGHNA and CDR2 is YNFKEQ. The CDR3 has 15 residues. The ends were cut back, 3 bases at V and 4 bases at J, with 15 bases in the middle.

The chain combines TRBV19 with TRBJ1-5; D unresolved. This CDR3 is 14 amino acids long. Germline V CDR1 and CDR2: LNHDA, SQIVND (reference sequence). The V gene lost 1 base and the J gene lost 9 bases, with 13 bases spanning the gap. CDR3 amino acids: CASSIAGIAGPQHF. The DNA for the CDR3 is TGTGCCAGTAGTATAGCCGGGATTGCGGGGCCCCAGCATTTT.